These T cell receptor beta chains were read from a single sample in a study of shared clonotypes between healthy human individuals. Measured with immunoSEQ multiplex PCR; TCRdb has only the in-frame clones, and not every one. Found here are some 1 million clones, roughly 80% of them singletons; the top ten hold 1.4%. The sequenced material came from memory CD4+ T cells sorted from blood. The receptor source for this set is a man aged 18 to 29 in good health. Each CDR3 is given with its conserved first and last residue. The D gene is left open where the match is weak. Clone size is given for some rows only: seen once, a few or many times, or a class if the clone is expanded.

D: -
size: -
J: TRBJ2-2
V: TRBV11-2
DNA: TGTGCCAGCAGACCTACCCCTCGGGTGACCGGGGAGCTGTTTTTT
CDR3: CASRPTPRVTGELFF

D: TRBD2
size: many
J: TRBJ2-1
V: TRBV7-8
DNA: TGTGCCAGCAGCTTACGGACTAGTTTCTACAATGAGCAGTTCTTC
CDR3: CASSLRTSFYNEQFF

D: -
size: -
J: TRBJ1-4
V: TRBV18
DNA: TGTGCCAGCTCCCTGGGCCCTAAGGAAAAACTGTTTTTT
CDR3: CASSLGPKEKLFF

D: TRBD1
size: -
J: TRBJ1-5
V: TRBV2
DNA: TGTGCCAGCAGCCGGGAGACAGGGAACCAGCCCCAGCATTTT
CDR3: CASSRETGNQPQHF

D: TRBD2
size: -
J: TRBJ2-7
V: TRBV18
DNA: TGTGCCAGCTCCCTGGGACTAGCGGAGATCTACGAGCAGTACTTC
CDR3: CASSLGLAEIYEQYF

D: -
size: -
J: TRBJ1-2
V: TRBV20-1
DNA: TGCAGTGCTTCCTCAAACTATGGCTACACCTTC
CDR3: CSASSNYGYTF

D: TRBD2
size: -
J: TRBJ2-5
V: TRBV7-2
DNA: TGTGCCAGCAGCTTAGCGACTAGCGGGGCCTGGGAGACCCAGTACTTC
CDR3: CASSLATSGAWETQYF

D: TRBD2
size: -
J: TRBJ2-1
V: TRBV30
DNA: TGTGCCTGGCGCCAACCGGGGGGGAGCAATGAGCAGTTCTTC
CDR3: CAWRQPGGSNEQFF

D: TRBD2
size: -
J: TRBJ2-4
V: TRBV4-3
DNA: TGCGCCAGCAGCCTTACCCGGGGGGGAGGGACACAGGCCAAAAACATTCAGTACTTC
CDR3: CASSLTRGGGTQAKNIQYF

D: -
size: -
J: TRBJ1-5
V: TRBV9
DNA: TGTGCCAGCAGCCCCGGAGTGTCCAATCAGCCCCAGCATTTT
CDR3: CASSPGVSNQPQHF

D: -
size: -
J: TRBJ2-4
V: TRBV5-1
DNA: TGCGCCAGCAGCCCCCTTGGTGTAGCCAAAAACATTCAGTACTTC
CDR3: CASSPLGVAKNIQYF

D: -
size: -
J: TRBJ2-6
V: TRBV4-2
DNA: TGTGCCAGCAGCCAAGATAGGGGTGGACTCGGAGGGGCCAACGTCCTGACTTTC
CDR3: CASSQDRGGLGGANVLTF

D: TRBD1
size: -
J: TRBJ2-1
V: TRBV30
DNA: TGTGCCTGGAGTACCGGACAGGTTCTCAGGGAGTTCTTC
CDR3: CAWSTGQVLREFF

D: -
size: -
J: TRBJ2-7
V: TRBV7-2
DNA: TGTGCCAGCAGCGGGAGTACTTACGAGCAGTACTTC
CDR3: CASSGSTYEQYF

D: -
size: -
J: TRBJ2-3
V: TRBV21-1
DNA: TGTGCCGCGGGGGCACAGGCCCGCACAGATACGCAGTATTTT
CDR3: CAAGAQARTDTQYF

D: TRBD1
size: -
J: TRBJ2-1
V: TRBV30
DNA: TGTGCCTGGAGTGGAGGACAGGGGAGGTACAATGAGCAGTTCTTC
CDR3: CAWSGGQGRYNEQFF

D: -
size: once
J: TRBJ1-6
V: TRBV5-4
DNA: TGTGCCAGCAGCTTGGACGGGGGTAATTCACCCCTCCACTTT
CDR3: CASSLDGGNSPLHF

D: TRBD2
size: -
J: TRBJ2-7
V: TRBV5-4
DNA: TGTGCCAGCACCCAGACTAGCGGGAGGAGTTTCCACGAGCAGTACTTC
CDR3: CASTQTSGRSFHEQYF

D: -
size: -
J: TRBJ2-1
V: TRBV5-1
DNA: TGCGCCAGCAGCTTTGAGGACCCCTCCTACAATGAGCAGTTCTTC
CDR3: CASSFEDPSYNEQFF

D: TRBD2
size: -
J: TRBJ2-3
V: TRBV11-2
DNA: TGTGCCAGCAGCCACCGGACTAGCGGGACAAGCACAGATACGCAGTATTTT
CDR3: CASSHRTSGTSTDTQYF

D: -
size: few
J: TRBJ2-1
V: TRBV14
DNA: TGTGCCAGCGGCAGCAACTCCTACAATGAGCAGTTCTTC
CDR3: CASGSNSYNEQFF

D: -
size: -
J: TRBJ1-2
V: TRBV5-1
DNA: TGCGCCAGCGGGCCCCTCGGGAGCTACACCTTC
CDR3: CASGPLGSYTF

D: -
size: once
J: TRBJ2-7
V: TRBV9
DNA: TGTGCCAGCAGCACTCAGAAGGACGTTAACTACGAGCAGTACTTC
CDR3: CASSTQKDVNYEQYF

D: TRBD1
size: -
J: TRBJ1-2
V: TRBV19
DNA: TGTGCCAGTAGTGTCGACAGGGGAAGAGGATATGGCTACACCTTC
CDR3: CASSVDRGRGYGYTF

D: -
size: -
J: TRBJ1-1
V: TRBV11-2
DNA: TGTGCCAGCAGCCCCGACAGAGGGACTGAAGCTTTCTTT
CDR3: CASSPDRGTEAFF

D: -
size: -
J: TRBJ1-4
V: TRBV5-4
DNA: TGTGCCAGCAGCCCAGGGAGCCCAACTAATGAAAAACTGTTTTTT
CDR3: CASSPGSPTNEKLFF

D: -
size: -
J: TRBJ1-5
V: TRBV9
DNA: TGTGCCAGCAGCGTAGGCCCAGGGGCTAATAGCAATCAGCCCCAGCATTTT
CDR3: CASSVGPGANSNQPQHF

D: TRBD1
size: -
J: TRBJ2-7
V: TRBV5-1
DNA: TGCGCCAGCAGCCCGGGGACAGAGGTAGCCTACGAGCAGTACTTC
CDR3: CASSPGTEVAYEQYF

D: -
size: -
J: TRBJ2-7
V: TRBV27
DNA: TGTGCCAGTATGGTGCGTCGGAACAGCTCCTACGAGCAGTACTTC
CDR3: CASMVRRNSSYEQYF

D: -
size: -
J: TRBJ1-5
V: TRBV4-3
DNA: TGCGCCAGCAGCCAGGATAGAGGGGGGGGTCAGCCCCAGCATTTT
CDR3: CASSQDRGGGQPQHF

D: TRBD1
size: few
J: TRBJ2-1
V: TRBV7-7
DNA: TGTGCTAGCAGCCAGGGACAGTACAATGAGCAGTTCTTC
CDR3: CASSQGQYNEQFF

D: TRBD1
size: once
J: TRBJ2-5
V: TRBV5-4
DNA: TGTGCCAGCAGGTTGTCCCCCCGACAGGGGCCCGAGACCCAGTACTTC
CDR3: CASRLSPRQGPETQYF

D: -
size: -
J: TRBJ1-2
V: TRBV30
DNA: TGTGCCTGGACCCGGGACGCCCGCAGCTATGGCTACACCTTC
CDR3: CAWTRDARSYGYTF

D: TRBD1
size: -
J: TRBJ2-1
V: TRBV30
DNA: TGTGCCTGGAGTTCGCCGGGGACAGGGTCCAATGAGCAGTTCTTC
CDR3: CAWSSPGTGSNEQFF

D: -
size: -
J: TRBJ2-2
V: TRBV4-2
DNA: TGTGCCAGCAGCCAAGACCGTCGGGTCGGGCGAGGGGATTCCGGGGAGCTGTTTTTT
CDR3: CASSQDRRVGRGDSGELFF

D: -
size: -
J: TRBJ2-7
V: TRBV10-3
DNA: TGTGCCATCAGTGAGTCGGGCCTATACGAGCAGTACTTC
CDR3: CAISESGLYEQYF

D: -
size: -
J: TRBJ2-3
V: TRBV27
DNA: TGTGCCAGCAGTCAGTGGCGGGAAAGCACAGATACGCAGTATTTT
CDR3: CASSQWRESTDTQYF